This T cell receptor (beta chain) comes out of a study of vaccination and CD4 T cells after COVID-19. Study background: Investigators stimulated cells with overlapping spike peptides drawn from SARS-CoV-2, HCoV-NL63, HCoV-OC43 and HCoV-229E. No peptide, an HIV-1 Nef pool, or a CEFX pool was what each control culture received.

Indicated treatment: approximately 9-day PBMC culture with coronavirus spike peptide pools or control peptides (ViraFEST assay). It was with 9 to 10 IU/ml IL-2 and roughly 10 ug/ml peptide pools that 1.8 million or so PBMCs per well were cultured. For this clonotype: No antigen is known for it.

An Oncomine TCR Beta short-read assay was used to sequence the DNA from cultured CD4+ T cells. The genomic DNA was obtained from cultured CD4+ T cells by extraction with the QIAamp micro DNA kit. One entry per CDR3 protein results from TCRdb running MiXCR on the PCR reads. The sample includes about 21,000 distinct CDR3 sequences, approximately 40% of them seen just once. This TCR came from a human donor who had recovered from COVID-19. The starting material was CD4+ T cells from blood, cultured in vitro, obtained before SARS-CoV-2 vaccination.

CDR3 in DNA: TGTGCCAGCAGTGACCGGGGGCGGAATGAGCAGTTCTTC. Its translation is CASSDRGRNEQFF. The V call is TRBV25-1, the J call TRBJ2-1, with D possibly being TRBD1 or TRBD2 (6 bases each). Germline CDR1 MGHDK, CDR2 SYGVNS. The CDR3 extends over 13 amino acids. With 3 bases removed from V and 7 bases from J, the gap between germline ends came to 10 bases.